A single sample gave rise to the 2 T cell receptor beta chains below, sequenced in a study of shared clonotypes between healthy human individuals. Some clones are missing from TCRdb's copy, which holds only in-frame ones; the method was immunoSEQ multiplex PCR. The profile covers about 980,000 clones, with over 75% appearing a single time and nearly 1.5% taken by the ten largest. Sequencing input: memory CD4+ T cells sorted from blood. The subset was: CD45RA-negative fraction. Source of these receptors: a man aged 18 to 29 in good health.

This clone was detected only a few times. The rearrangement uses TRBV5-4 and TRBJ2-3; the match to TRBD2 covers 8 bases. The CDR3 sequence is 14 residues long. Losses at the gene ends were 0 bases for V and 6 bases for J; bases not matched to a gene: 3. Germline loops: CDR1 SGHNT, CDR2 YYREEE (reference sequence). The CDR3 bases are TGTGCCAGCAGCTTGGCAGTAGCGGGGGATACGCAGTATTTT. This gives the protein CASSLAVAGDTQYF.

The chain is built from TRBV19 and TRBJ2-7; D unresolved. The CDR3 consists of 13 residues. Trimming shortened V by 3 bases and J by 2 bases, and 8 bases separated the two germline ends. From germline, CDR1 is LNHDA and CDR2 SQIVND (reference sequence). CDR3 DNA sequence: TGTGCCAGTAGTATGAGGCCGACCTACGAGCAGTACTTC. Its protein is CASSMRPTYEQYF.